The present entry profiles one TCR beta chain with its context. Naive CD8 T cells were sorted as CD8+CD4-CCR7+CD45RA+. The data were taken from a study of molecular identifiers for immune sequencing clone quantification. TCRdb re-analysed the PCR reads in MiXCR, keeping a single row per CDR3 protein. The table records about 320,000 distinct CDR3 sequences, roughly a quarter of them present only once. Germline V gene data show CDR1 as SGHVS and CDR2 as FQNEAQ. The CDR3 totals 15 residues. V shed 4 bases, J shed 2 bases, and the junction held 6 bases outside the gene matches. The chain employs TRBV7-8 and TRBJ1-1; 8 nucleotides line up with TRBD1. Sequenced material: naive CD8+ T cells from blood, with Jurkat cell RNA spiked in. Subset in this sample: FACS-sorted CD8+CD4-CCR7+CD45RA+ naive T cells. This clonotype originated in a human donor in good health. Some libraries in this study had Jurkat cell RNA spiked in. DNA of the CDR3: TGTGCCAGCAGCTATCTGGACAGGGCTAACACTGAAGCTTTCTTT. Translating gives CASSYLDRANTEAFF. Drawing the rest from reference TRBV7-8 and TRBJ1-1, the complete variable domain is GAGVSQSPRYKVAKRGQDVALRCDPISGHVSLFWYQQALGQGPEFLTYFQNEAQLDKSGLPSDRFFAERPEGSVSTLKIQRTQQEDSAVYLCASSYLDRANTEAFFGQGTRLTVV.